The 8 T cell receptor beta chains below come from one sample, sequenced in a study of cytomegalovirus exposure and HLA in healthy donors. The method was immunoSEQ multiplex PCR; TCRdb's version includes in-frame clones alone and lacks a portion of them. The repertoire has some 260,000 clones, more than 85% of them found once; the top ten carry around 12%. The sequencing input was PBMCs. The receptors shown here come from a man in his late teens or twenties in good health and CMV-seropositive.

The chain joins TRBV6-1 to TRBJ1-4, with a tentative D call TRBD1 (6 bases). The CDR3 has 15 amino acids. Per the germline V gene, CDR1 is MNHNS and CDR2 is SASEGT. V lost 2 bases, J lost 5 bases, and 12 bases lay in between. DNA for the CDR3: TGTGCCAGCAGTGAAACCGGACAGACGAATGAAAAACTGTTTTTT. Its protein is CASSETGQTNEKLFF.

V gene TRBV30 combines with J gene TRBJ1-2; 8 positions agree with TRBD1. After removal of 5 bases from V and 8 bases from J, the junction contained 7 bases not matched to a gene. Germline CDR1 and CDR2: GTSNPN and SVGIG (reference sequence). The CDR3 consists of 12 residues. DNA of the CDR3: TGTGCCTGGTCTGGACAGGGACAAGGCTACACCTTC. This translates into CAWSGQGQGYTF.

This chain uses TRBV2 with TRBJ2-5; 8 nucleotides agree with TRBD1. Germline assignment: CDR1 SNHLY and CDR2 FYNNEI. V lost 6 bases, J lost 4 bases, and 7 bases stayed unmatched. The CDR3 is 14 amino acids. CDR3 sequence reads: CASRDRGFIETQYF. The CDR3 DNA reads as TGTGCCAGCAGAGACAGGGGTTTCATAGAGACCCAGTACTTC.

This chain joins TRBV7-5 and TRBJ1-1. TRBV7-5 is annotated as a pseudogene. This CDR3 comprises 15 residues. The CDR3 sequence: CVRSPWAGEDTEAFF. Written as DNA, the CDR3 is TGTGTCAGAAGCCCCTGGGCGGGGGAGGACACTGAAGCTTTCTTT.

This clone is a singleton in its sample. The V and J genes are TRBV19 and TRBJ2-7; 7 bases are a match to TRBD1. Germline values: CDR1 LNHDA, CDR2 SQIVND (reference sequence). J gave up 6 bases and V 5 bases, and 13 bases lay outside the gene matches. The CDR3 contains 15 residues. CDR3 sequence reads: CASSASAGGRIEQYF. The CDR3 region has the DNA TGTGCCAGTAGTGCGTCGGCAGGGGGTCGGATCGAGCAGTACTTC.

The V gene is TRBV27, the J gene TRBJ2-7; 11 bases are a match to TRBD2. This CDR3 region has 19 residues. Germline V gene data show CDR1 as MNHEY and CDR2 as SMNVEV (reference sequence). J lost 6 bases, V lost 6 bases, and 22 bases had no gene match. CDR3 region: CASSAGTERRLAGRGEQYF. Here the CDR3 DNA reads TGTGCCAGCAGCGCGGGGACAGAGAGACGACTAGCGGGAAGGGGCGAGCAGTACTTC.

The chain carries TRBV30 and TRBJ2-3, with unresolved D. CDR1 GTSNPN and CDR2 SVGIG come from the germline V gene (reference sequence). Trimming cost V 1 base and J 0 bases, with 11 bases left between them. This CDR3 contains 15 residues. The CDR3 DNA sequence: TGTGCCTGGAGTGCGACTGGTACTAGCACAGATACGCAGTATTTT. Protein sequence: CAWSATGTSTDTQYF.

V and J are TRBV10-3 and TRBJ1-2, with 11 bases fitting TRBD1. CDR3 size: 16 residues. The V and J ends lost 7 bases and 0 bases, in that order; junction bases with no gene match: 7. CDR1 ENHRY and CDR2 SYGVKD come from the germline V gene. CDR3 protein: CAIKGQGASSNYGYTF. The CDR3 nucleotides are TGTGCCATCAAAGGACAGGGGGCCTCTTCTAACTATGGCTACACCTTC.